The entry below describes one T cell receptor beta chain. The target antigen is unknown. This record comes from a study of T cell responses to AZD1222 COVID-19 vaccine. The V gene lost 0 bases and the J gene lost 9 bases, with 16 bases spanning the gap. CDR3 length: 15 amino acids. Germline V gives CDR1 SGHRS, CDR2 YFSETQ. Study observations and caveats: A mostly white British donor set with more females was recruited, and clonal diversity was possibly underestimated.

This table comes from immunoSEQ multiplex PCR, and its TCRdb copy is limited to in-frame clones, with some not included. Here the sample spans more than 150,000 clones, around nine tenths being singletons. This rearrangement joins TRBV5-1 to TRBJ2-1; a possible D gene is TRBD2 (6 bases). The sequence derives from an adult in good health. The sequencing here drew on peripheral blood, taken on day 0 of AZD1222 vaccination. CDR3 DNA sequence: TGCGCCAGCAGCTTGGGGGCAGGAGGGGATAGTGAGCAGTTCTTC. Translating gives CASSLGAGGDSEQFF.